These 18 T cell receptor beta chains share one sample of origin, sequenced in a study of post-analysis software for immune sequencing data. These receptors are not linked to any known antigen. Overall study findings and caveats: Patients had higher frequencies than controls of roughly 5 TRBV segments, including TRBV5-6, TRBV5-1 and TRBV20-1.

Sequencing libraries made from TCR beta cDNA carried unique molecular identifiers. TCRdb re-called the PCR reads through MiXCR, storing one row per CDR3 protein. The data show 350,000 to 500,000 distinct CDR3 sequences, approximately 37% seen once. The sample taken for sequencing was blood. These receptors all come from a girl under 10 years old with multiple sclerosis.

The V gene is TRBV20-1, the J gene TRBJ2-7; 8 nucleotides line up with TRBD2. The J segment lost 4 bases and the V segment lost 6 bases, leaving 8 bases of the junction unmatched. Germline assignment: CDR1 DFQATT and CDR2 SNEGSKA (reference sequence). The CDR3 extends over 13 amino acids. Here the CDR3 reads CSARGLDLYEQYF. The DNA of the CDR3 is TGCAGTGCCCGGGGACTAGATCTTTACGAGCAGTACTTC.

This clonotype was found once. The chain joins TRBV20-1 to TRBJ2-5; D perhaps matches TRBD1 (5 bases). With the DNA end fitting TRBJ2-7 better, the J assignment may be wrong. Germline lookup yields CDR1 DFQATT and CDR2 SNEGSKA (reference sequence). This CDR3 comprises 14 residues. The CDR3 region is CSARNGQGGNEQYF. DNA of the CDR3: TGCAGTGCTAGAAACGGTCAGGGTGGGAACGAGCAGTACTTC.

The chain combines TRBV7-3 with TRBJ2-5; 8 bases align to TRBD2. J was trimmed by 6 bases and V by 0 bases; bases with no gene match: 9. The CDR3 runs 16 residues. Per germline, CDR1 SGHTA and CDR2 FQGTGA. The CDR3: CASSLTAGGGHKTQYF. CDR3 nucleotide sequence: TGTGCCAGCAGCTTAACCGCCGGGGGGGGCCATAAGACCCAGTACTTC.

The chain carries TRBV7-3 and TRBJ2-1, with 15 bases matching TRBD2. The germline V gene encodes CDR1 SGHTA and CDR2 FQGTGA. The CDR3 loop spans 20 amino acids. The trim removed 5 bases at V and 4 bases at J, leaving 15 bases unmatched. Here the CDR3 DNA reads TGTGCCAGCAGCCAAACCGGACTAGCGGGAGGGCCTCCGAGGTACAATGAGCAGTTCTTC. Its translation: CASSQTGLAGGPPRYNEQFF. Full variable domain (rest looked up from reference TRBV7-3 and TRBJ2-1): GAGVSQTPSNKVTEKGKYVELRCDPISGHTALYWYRQSLGQGPEFLIYFQGTGAADDSGLPNDRFFAVRPEGSVSTLKIQRTERGDSAVYLCASSQTGLAGGPPRYNEQFFGPGTRLTVL.

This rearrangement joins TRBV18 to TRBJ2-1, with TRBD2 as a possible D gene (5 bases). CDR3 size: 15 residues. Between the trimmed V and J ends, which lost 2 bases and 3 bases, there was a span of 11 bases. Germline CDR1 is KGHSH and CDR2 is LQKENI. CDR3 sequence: CASSPGSGNYNEQFF. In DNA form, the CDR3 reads TGTGCCAGCTCACCAGGGTCGGGAAACTACAATGAGCAGTTCTTC.

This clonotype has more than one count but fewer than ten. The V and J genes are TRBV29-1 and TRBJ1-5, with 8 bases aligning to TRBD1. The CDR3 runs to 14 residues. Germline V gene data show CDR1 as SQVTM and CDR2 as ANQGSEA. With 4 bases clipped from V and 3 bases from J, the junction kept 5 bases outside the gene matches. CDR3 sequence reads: CSVAQGVLNQPQHF. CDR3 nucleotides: TGCAGCGTTGCACAGGGGGTACTCAATCAGCCCCAGCATTTT.

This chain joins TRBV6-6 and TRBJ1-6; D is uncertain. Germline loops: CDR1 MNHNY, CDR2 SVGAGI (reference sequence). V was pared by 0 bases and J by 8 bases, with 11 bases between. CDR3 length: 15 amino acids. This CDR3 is CASSYSGDRYSPLHF. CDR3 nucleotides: TGTGCCAGCAGTTACTCCGGAGATCGCTATTCACCCCTCCACTTT.

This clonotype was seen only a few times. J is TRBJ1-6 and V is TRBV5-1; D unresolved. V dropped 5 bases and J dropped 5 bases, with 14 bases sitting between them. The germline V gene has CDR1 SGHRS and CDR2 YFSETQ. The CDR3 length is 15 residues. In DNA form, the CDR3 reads TGCGCCAGCAGGGATAGAGGGCCGGATAATTCACCCCTCCACTTT. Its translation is CASRDRGPDNSPLHF.

The CDR3 region has the DNA TGTGCCAGCAGTCCTTCAACAGGGAGATATATCTACGAGCAGTACTTC. It translates to CASSPSTGRYIYEQYF. This chain joins TRBV7-6 and TRBJ2-7; a weak D match, TRBD1 (6 bases). The V gene's germline CDR1 is SGHVS and CDR2 FNYEAQ. Trimming shortened V by 6 bases and J by 3 bases, and 21 bases separated the two germline ends. CDR3 length equals 16 residues.

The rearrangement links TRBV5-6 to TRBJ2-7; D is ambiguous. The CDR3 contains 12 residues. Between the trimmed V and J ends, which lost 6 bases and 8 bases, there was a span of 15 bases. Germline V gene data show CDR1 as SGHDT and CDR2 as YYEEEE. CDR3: CASTNHRVQQYF. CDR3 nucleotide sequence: TGTGCCAGCACTAACCATAGGGTCCAGCAGTACTTC.

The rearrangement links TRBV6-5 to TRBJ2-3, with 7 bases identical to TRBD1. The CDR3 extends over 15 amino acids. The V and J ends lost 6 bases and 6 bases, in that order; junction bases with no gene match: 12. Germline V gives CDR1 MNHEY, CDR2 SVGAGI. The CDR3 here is CASSSDRVLKDTQYF. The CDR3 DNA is TGTGCCAGCAGCTCTGACAGGGTTCTAAAGGATACGCAGTATTTT.

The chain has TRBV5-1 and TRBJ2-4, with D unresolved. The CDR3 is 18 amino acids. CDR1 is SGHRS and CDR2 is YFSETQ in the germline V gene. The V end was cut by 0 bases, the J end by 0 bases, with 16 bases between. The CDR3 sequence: CASSLALRGRIAKNIQYF. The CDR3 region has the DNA TGCGCCAGCAGCTTGGCCCTAAGAGGACGAATAGCCAAAAACATTCAGTACTTC.

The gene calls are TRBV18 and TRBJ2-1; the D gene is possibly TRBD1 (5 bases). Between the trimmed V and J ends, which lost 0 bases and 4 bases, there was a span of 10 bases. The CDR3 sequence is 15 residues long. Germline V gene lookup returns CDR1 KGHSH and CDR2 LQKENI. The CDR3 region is CASSPPTAGYNEQFF. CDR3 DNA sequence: TGTGCCAGCTCACCACCGACCGCAGGGTACAATGAGCAGTTCTTC. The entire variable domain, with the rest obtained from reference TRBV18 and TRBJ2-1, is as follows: NAGVMQNPRHLVRRRGQEARLRCSPMKGHSHVYWYRQLPEEGLKFMVYLQKENIIDESGMPKERFSAEFPKEGPSILRIQQVVRGDSAAYFCASSPPTAGYNEQFFGPGTRLTVL.

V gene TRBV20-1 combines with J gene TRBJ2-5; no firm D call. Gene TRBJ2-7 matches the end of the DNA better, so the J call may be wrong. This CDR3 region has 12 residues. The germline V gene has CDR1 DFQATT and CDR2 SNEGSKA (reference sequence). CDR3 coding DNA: TGCAGTGCTAGACGAGACCCCAACGAGCAGTACTTC. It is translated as CSARRDPNEQYF.

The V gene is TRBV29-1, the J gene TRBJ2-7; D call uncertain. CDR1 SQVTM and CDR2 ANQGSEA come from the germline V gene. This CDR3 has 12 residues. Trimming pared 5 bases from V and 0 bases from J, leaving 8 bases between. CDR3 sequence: CSVSVGSYEQYF. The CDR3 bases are TGCAGCGTTTCGGTCGGCTCCTACGAGCAGTACTTC.

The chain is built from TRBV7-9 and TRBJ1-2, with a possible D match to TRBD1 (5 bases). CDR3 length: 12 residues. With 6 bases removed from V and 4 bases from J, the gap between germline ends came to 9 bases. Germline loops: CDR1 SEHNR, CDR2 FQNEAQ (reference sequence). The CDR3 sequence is CASSGASYGYTF. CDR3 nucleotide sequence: TGTGCCAGCAGTGGGGCCTCCTATGGCTACACCTTC.

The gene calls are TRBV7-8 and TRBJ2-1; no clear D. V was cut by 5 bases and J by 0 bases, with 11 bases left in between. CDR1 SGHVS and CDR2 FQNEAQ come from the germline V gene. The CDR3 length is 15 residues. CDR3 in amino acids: CASSLISSSYNEQFF. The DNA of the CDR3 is TGTGCCAGCAGCCTCATATCGAGCTCCTACAATGAGCAGTTCTTC.

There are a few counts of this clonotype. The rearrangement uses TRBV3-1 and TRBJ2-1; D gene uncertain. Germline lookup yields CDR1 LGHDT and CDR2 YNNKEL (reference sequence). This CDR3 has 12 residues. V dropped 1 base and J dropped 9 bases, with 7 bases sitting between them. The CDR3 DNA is TGTGCCAGCAGCCAAGTAATGGGTGAGCAGTTCTTC. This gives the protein CASSQVMGEQFF.